Below, 23 T cell receptor beta chains from the same sample are listed, as sequenced in a study of cytomegalovirus exposure and HLA in healthy donors. PCR involved 60 Vbeta and 13 Jbeta primers. TCRdb keeps only in-frame clones here, not all; method: immunoSEQ multiplex PCR. In the table there are 100,000 to 150,000 clones, around 78% of which are singletons. The source material was PBMCs. The receptors were gathered from a young man in good health and CMV-seropositive.

Concerning this clone: Other DNA sequences in this sample translate to the same CDR3. The chain joins TRBV5-1 to TRBJ1-2, with D possibly being TRBD1 (5 bases). The V end was cut by 0 bases, the J end by 4 bases, with 10 bases between. The germline V gene encodes CDR1 SGHRS and CDR2 YFSETQ. The CDR3 consists of 14 residues. The CDR3 loop reads CASSLDPGGYGYTF. CDR3 nucleotides: TGCGCCAGCAGCTTGGACCCGGGGGGCTATGGCTACACCTTC.

This rearrangement joins TRBV9 to TRBJ2-7; 7 bases are shared with TRBD2. With V trimmed by 0 bases and J by 0 bases, 3 bases remained unmatched. CDR1 is SGDLS and CDR2 is YYNGEE in the germline V gene. The CDR3 length is 15 residues. CDR3 sequence reads: CASSVGSGLSYEQYF. The CDR3 DNA sequence: TGTGCCAGCAGCGTAGGTAGCGGGCTCTCCTACGAGCAGTACTTC.

The V gene is TRBV10-1, the J gene TRBJ2-3, with 9 positions matching TRBD2. There are 15 residues in the CDR3. CDR1 is WNHNN, CDR2 SYGVQD, per germline (reference sequence). V lost 4 bases to trimming and J lost 2 bases; unmatched junction nucleotides: 4. The DNA of the CDR3 is TGCGCCAGCAGTGCCCTAGCGGGGACCACAGATACGCAGTATTTT. Amino acid sequence: CASSALAGTTDTQYF.

V gene TRBV5-6 combines with J gene TRBJ2-1; D unclear. Germline CDR1 and CDR2: SGHDT and YYEEEE. The CDR3 is 11 residues long. V was cut by 0 bases and J by 10 bases, with 5 bases left in between. The CDR3 spells CASSLVEEQFF. The CDR3 nucleotides are TGTGCCAGCAGCTTGGTGGAGGAGCAGTTCTTC.

This clone was counted once. V is TRBV2 and J is TRBJ1-5; D is possibly TRBD1 (5 bases). V was trimmed by 5 bases and J by 3 bases, leaving 11 bases between them. CDR3 length equals 14 residues. Germline-derived CDR1 and CDR2 are SNHLY and FYNNEI. The CDR3 DNA reads as TGTGCCAGCAGTCTAGACAGCTACAATCAGCCCCAGCATTTT. Amino acids: CASSLDSYNQPQHF.

The rearrangement uses TRBV5-6 and TRBJ2-1; 15 bases match TRBD2. Trimming took 4 bases from V and 12 from J; bases not matched to a gene: 2. The CDR3 has 13 residues. Germline CDR1 SGHDT, CDR2 YYEEEE. The chain's CDR3 is CASSMGLAGGQFF. CDR3 coding DNA: TGTGCCAGCAGCATGGGACTAGCGGGGGGGCAGTTCTTC.

The chain carries TRBV27 and TRBJ1-6, with 7 bases aligning to TRBD1. The CDR3 consists of 16 residues. Germline assignment: CDR1 MNHEY and CDR2 SMNVEV (reference sequence). Germline trimming cut 5 bases from V and 5 bases from J; bases unmatched to any gene: 9. The chain's CDR3 is CASSPTGTVDNSPLHF. CDR3 DNA: TGTGCCAGCAGTCCAACCGGGACAGTGGATAATTCACCCCTCCACTTT.

This chain's CDR3 is CATSGKRALDNEQFF. The CDR3 nucleotides read TGTGCCACCAGCGGGAAGAGGGCCCTGGACAATGAGCAGTTCTTC. V gene TRBV15 combines with J gene TRBJ2-1; D is possibly TRBD2 (5 bases). This CDR3 comprises 15 residues. V was shortened by 5 bases and J by 5 bases, with 16 bases between the two germline ends. Germline CDR1 is LNHNV and CDR2 is YYDKDF (reference sequence).

This clone was seen just once. The J gene is TRBJ2-7, the V gene TRBV30; 8 nucleotides line up with TRBD1. The CDR3 extends over 14 amino acids. The germline V gene encodes CDR1 GTSNPN and CDR2 SVGIG (reference sequence). V was pared by 4 bases and J by 1 base, with 6 bases of the junction left unmatched. The CDR3 sequence is CAWTPTGVSYEQYF. CDR3 coding DNA: TGTGCCTGGACCCCGACAGGGGTATCCTACGAGCAGTACTTC.

The rearrangement joins TRBV5-1 to TRBJ1-1; 7 bases match TRBD1. The V gene's germline CDR1 is SGHRS and CDR2 YFSETQ. Trimming cost V 4 bases and J 0 bases; bases outside gene matches: 6. This CDR3 spans 15 amino acids. The CDR3 region has the DNA TGCGCCAGCAGCCCACAGACAGGGATGAACACTGAAGCTTTCTTT. Its translation is CASSPQTGMNTEAFF.

Notes on this clone: Other nucleotide sequences from this sample produce the same CDR3. The V and J genes are TRBV5-5 and TRBJ2-7, with TRBD1 matching 9 bases. The CDR3 covers 12 residues. V shed 3 bases, J shed 7 bases, and the junction held 2 bases outside the gene matches. CDR1 is SGHKS, CDR2 YYEKEE, per germline (reference sequence). The CDR3 here is CASSWTGEEQYF. In DNA, the CDR3 is TGTGCCAGCAGCTGGACAGGGGAGGAGCAGTACTTC.

CDR3 sequence: CASSIEGDRGEAFF. The CDR3 coding sequence is TGTGCCAGTAGTATAGAGGGGGACAGGGGTGAAGCTTTCTTT. The chain recombines TRBV19 with TRBJ1-1; 10 nucleotides align to TRBD1. The CDR3 is 14 residues long. Per the germline V gene, CDR1 is LNHDA and CDR2 is SQIVND (reference sequence). The trim removed 0 bases at V and 7 bases at J, leaving 2 bases unmatched.

A few counts support this clone. This chain joins TRBV4-1 and TRBJ1-4, with 10 bases matching TRBD1. CDR1 and CDR2 (germline): MGHRA, YSYEKL. The CDR3 runs to 15 residues. The ends lost 7 bases at V and 10 bases at J; junction bases unmatched: 12. The CDR3 is CASKPGQGIFGKLFF. Here the CDR3 DNA reads TGCGCCAGCAAACCGGGACAGGGGATATTTGGAAAACTGTTTTTT.

The chain uses TRBV14 and TRBJ2-5; a weak D match, TRBD1 (6 bases). This CDR3 is built from 16 residues. V was trimmed by 0 bases and J by 0 bases, leaving 11 bases between them. Germline values: CDR1 SGHDN, CDR2 FVKESK. The CDR3 coding sequence is TGTGCCAGCAGCCAAGAAATTGGGGGCAACCAAGAGACCCAGTACTTC. It specifies CASSQEIGGNQETQYF.

The chain recombines TRBV18 with TRBJ2-3; D gene ambiguous. With 3 bases removed from V and 2 bases from J, the gap between germline ends came to 3 bases. Per germline, CDR1 KGHSH and CDR2 LQKENI. The CDR3 has 12 residues. CDR3 in DNA: TGTGCCAGCTCACCTAACACAGATACGCAGTATTTT. The encoded protein is CASSPNTDTQYF. The variable domain in full, completed from reference TRBV18 and TRBJ2-3, reads NAGVMQNPRHLVRRRGQEARLRCSPMKGHSHVYWYRQLPEEGLKFMVYLQKENIIDESGMPKERFSAEFPKEGPSILRIQQVVRGDSAAYFCASSPNTDTQYFGPGTRLTVL.

In the case of this clone: One end of the junction fails to match germline, which may point to a read error. V usage is TRBV29-1 and J usage is TRBJ1-1; D gene unclear. The germline CDR1 and CDR2 sequences are SQVTM and ANQGSEA. The CDR3 contains 12 residues. For the CDR3, the DNA is TGCAGCGTTGTTTTATCATCAACTGAGGCTTTCTTT. It yields the protein CSVVLSSTEAFF.

The J gene is TRBJ1-5, the V gene TRBV15; D is perhaps TRBD1 (5 bases). This CDR3 contains 16 residues. In germline, CDR1 is LNHNV, CDR2 YYDKDF (reference sequence). V lost 0 bases and J 3 bases, leaving 12 bases between the germline ends. CDR3 bases: TGTGCCACCAGCAGAGATTGGGGGGTTGCCAATCAGCCCCAGCATTTT. It encodes CATSRDWGVANQPQHF.

The gene calls are TRBV2 and TRBJ2-2; 7 bases line up with TRBD1. This CDR3 region has 16 residues. After removal of 3 bases from V and 5 bases from J, the junction contained 9 bases not matched to a gene. Germline V lookup: CDR1 SNHLY, CDR2 FYNNEI. CDR3 in amino acids: CASSDWGTDVTGELFF. The CDR3 DNA reads TGTGCCAGCAGTGATTGGGGGACAGATGTAACCGGGGAGCTGTTTTTT.

The chain has TRBV5-4 and TRBJ2-5; weak D call: TRBD2 (5 bases). There are 13 residues in the CDR3. The germline V gene encodes CDR1 SGHNT and CDR2 YYREEE (reference sequence). Trimming took off 6 bases at V and 0 bases at J, with 9 bases between the two ends. CDR3 amino acids: CASMRRYQETQYF. The CDR3 region has the DNA TGTGCCAGCATGAGGAGGTACCAAGAGACCCAGTACTTC.

This chain links TRBV18 with TRBJ1-4, with TRBD1 as a possible D gene (6 bases). CDR3 length: 16 residues. V gave up 3 bases and J gave up 1 base, with 12 bases separating them. The V gene's germline CDR1 is KGHSH and CDR2 LQKENI. Here the CDR3 reads CASSPTGLETNEKLFF. CDR3 DNA: TGTGCCAGCTCACCCACAGGGTTGGAAACTAATGAAAAACTGTTTTTT.

This clone was seen just once. For the CDR3, the DNA is TGTGCCAGCAATCGGGAGGGGGTAGCTAACTATGGCTACACCTTC. Its translation: CASNREGVANYGYTF. This rearrangement joins TRBV6-1 to TRBJ1-2; a weak D match, TRBD1 (6 bases). Trimming pared 7 bases from V and 0 bases from J, leaving 15 bases between. Germline V gives CDR1 MNHNS, CDR2 SASEGT. CDR3 length: 15 residues.

The V and J genes are TRBV6-5 and TRBJ1-2; TRBD1 might be the D (6 bases). Trimming shortened V by 4 bases and J by 10 bases, and 13 bases separated the two germline ends. This CDR3 contains 12 residues. The germline gives CDR1 MNHEY, CDR2 SVGAGI. The CDR3 reads CASSSRDTTYTF. Written as DNA, the CDR3 is TGTGCCAGCAGTTCCCGGGACACCACCTACACCTTC.

The CDR3 DNA reads as TGTGCCAGCAGCCCCCGGTTGGGGACACAACGGCAACTGTTTTTT. As protein: CASSPRLGTQRQLFF. The V and J genes are TRBV7-6 and TRBJ1-4; the D gene is possibly TRBD1 (6 bases). Per the germline V gene, CDR1 is SGHVS and CDR2 is FNYEAQ. V lost 5 bases to trimming and J lost 12 bases, with 22 bases between them. The CDR3 loop spans 15 amino acids. Combining the CDR3 with reference TRBV7-6 and TRBJ1-4 gives the whole variable domain GAGVSQSPRYKVTKRGQDVALRCDPISGHVSLYWYRQALGQGPEFLTYFNYEAQQDKSGLPNDRFSAERPEGSISTLTIQRTEQRDSAMYRCASSPRLGTQRQLFFGSGTQLSVL.